The next 22 T cell receptor beta chains were all read from a single sample in a study of cytomegalovirus exposure and HLA in healthy donors. The PCR contained 60 Vbeta and 13 Jbeta primers. The repertoire was sequenced with immunoSEQ multiplex PCR; TCRdb's copy has only in-frame clones and lacks some. The sample holds roughly 150,000 clones, approximately 80% seen once. The sample taken for sequencing was PBMCs. These receptors originate from a young woman in good health and CMV-seronegative.

Remarks on this clone: The junction departs from germline at one end; a sequencing error may be responsible. This chain uses TRBV7-9 with TRBJ2-7, with TRBD2 matching 13 bases. The CDR3 covers 19 residues. Germline V CDR1 and CDR2: SEHNR, FQNEAQ (reference sequence). In DNA, the CDR3 is TGTTCCAGCAGCCCAGAAGTCGCGACTAGCGGGGGGTCCTCCTACGAGCAGTACTTC. This sequence encodes CSSSPEVATSGGSSYEQYF.

In its sample, this clone was seen once. V usage is TRBV5-8 and J usage is TRBJ1-2, with 9 bases lining up with TRBD1. In germline, CDR1 is SGHTS, CDR2 YDEGEE. This CDR3 region has 14 residues. The V segment lost 9 bases and the J segment 8 bases; nucleotides outside the gene matches: 14. The CDR3 reads CATGQGGGAAGYTF. CDR3 sequence (DNA): TGTGCCACGGGACAGGGAGGGGGAGCGGCCGGCTACACCTTC.

The chain uses TRBV27 and TRBJ1-2; D is uncertain. There are 13 residues in the CDR3. V was trimmed by 5 bases and J by 4 bases, leaving 11 bases between them. The germline gives CDR1 MNHEY, CDR2 SMNVEV (reference sequence). As DNA, the CDR3 is TGTGCCAGCAGTCCGAGGAGAGTCTATGGCTACACCTTC. Translation gives CASSPRRVYGYTF.

There are a few counts of this clone. V and J are TRBV5-6 and TRBJ2-5; no clear D gene. From germline, CDR1 is SGHDT and CDR2 YYEEEE. V dropped 6 bases and J dropped 0 bases, with 18 bases sitting between them. The CDR3 runs to 16 residues. CDR3 sequence (DNA): TGTGCCAGCACCTCCACGGCGGCCCCTAACCAAGAGACCCAGTACTTC. Translation gives CASTSTAAPNQETQYF.

This sequence joins TRBV6-1 and TRBJ2-5, with 8 positions matching TRBD1. Germline CDR1 reads MNHNS; CDR2 reads SASEGT. The CDR3 is made up of 15 amino acids. V shed 8 bases and J 3 bases; nucleotides not matched to a gene: 11. The CDR3 DNA reads TGTGCCAGCCCCCGGCAGGGGGCTATAGAAGAGACCCAGTACTTC. Translated: CASPRQGAIEETQYF.

The V and J genes are TRBV9 and TRBJ1-6; no definite D call. The CDR3 has 17 amino acids. Germline values: CDR1 SGDLS, CDR2 YYNGEE. The V and J ends lost 2 bases and 0 bases respectively, with 12 bases between them. CDR3 DNA: TGTGCCAGCAGCGTGGGCTCTCCGAGCTCCTATAATTCACCCCTCCACTTT. Amino acids: CASSVGSPSSYNSPLHF.

This clone was observed once. The rearrangement joins TRBV27 to TRBJ2-5; 8 nucleotides line up with TRBD1. CDR1 and CDR2 (germline): MNHEY, SMNVEV (reference sequence). Trimming at V came to 3 bases and at J to 1 base, leaving 13 bases not matched to a gene. The length of the CDR3 is 18 residues. The CDR3 coding sequence is TGTGCCAGCAGTTTCTTCCCGGAGGACAGGGCAGGCCAAGAGACCCAGTACTTC. It translates to CASSFFPEDRAGQETQYF.

This clone was detected only a few times. At one end, the junction sequence differs from germline, possibly due to a read error. This rearrangement joins TRBV7-9 to TRBJ2-7, with D perhaps TRBD1 (6 bases). The CDR3 runs 17 residues. The V gene's germline CDR1 is SEHNR and CDR2 FQNEAQ (reference sequence). The CDR3 DNA reads TGTTCCAGCAGCCCGCGTTCCTACAGGGACCTCTCCTACGAGCAGTACTTC. The encoded protein is CSSSPRSYRDLSYEQYF.

The chain joins TRBV18 to TRBJ2-3; 13 nucleotides align to TRBD2. Germline CDR1 KGHSH, CDR2 LQKENI. Unmatched junction bases numbered 1, after V lost 3 bases and J lost 1 base. This CDR3 is 16 amino acids long. The CDR3 DNA is TGTGCCAGCTCACCCGGACTAGCGGGGGGCACAGATACGCAGTATTTT. Its protein is CASSPGLAGGTDTQYF.

The chain carries TRBV19 and TRBJ1-2, with 10 bases lining up with TRBD1. J lost 10 bases, V lost 5 bases, and 13 bases had no gene match. Germline CDR1 LNHDA, CDR2 SQIVND (reference sequence). The CDR3 runs 15 residues. The CDR3 protein is CASSLTDRGLSVYTF. The DNA of the CDR3 is TGTGCCAGTAGTCTCACAGACAGGGGGCTCAGTGTCTACACCTTC.

The V gene is TRBV10-2, the J gene TRBJ2-2; perhaps TRBD1 as D (6 bases). Germline V lookup: CDR1 WSHSY, CDR2 SAAADI. V was trimmed by 6 bases and J by 1 base, leaving 9 bases between them. CDR3 length equals 14 residues. The CDR3 region has the DNA TGCGCCAGCAGAGGGACACAGAACACCGGGGAGCTGTTTTTT. Translating gives CASRGTQNTGELFF.

This sequence joins TRBV4-2 and TRBJ2-7; the D is unclear. Trimming pared 0 bases from V and 1 base from J, leaving 10 bases between. Germline loops: CDR1 LGHNA, CDR2 YNFKEQ. This CDR3 contains 15 residues. This CDR3 reads CASSQDLSDSYEQYF. CDR3 sequence (DNA): TGTGCCAGCAGCCAAGATCTATCTGATTCCTACGAGCAGTACTTC.

The chain joins TRBV28 to TRBJ2-7; no definite D call. The length of the CDR3 is 11 residues. Germline-derived CDR1 and CDR2 are MDHEN and SYDVKM. The V end was cut by 2 bases, the J end by 4 bases, with 3 bases between. The CDR3: CASSLQYEQYF. For the CDR3, the DNA is TGTGCCAGCAGTTTACAGTACGAGCAGTACTTC.

The chain links TRBV5-4 to TRBJ2-7; D is undetermined. Trimming removed 0 bases from V and 3 bases from J, with 10 bases in between. The CDR3 extends over 14 amino acids. From germline, CDR1 is SGHNT and CDR2 YYREEE (reference sequence). The CDR3 sequence is CASSLDGQFYEQYF. In DNA, the CDR3 is TGTGCCAGCAGCTTGGATGGGCAGTTCTACGAGCAGTACTTC.

The CDR3 DNA reads as TGTGCCAGCAGCCAGACAGGGTTAGATGGCTACACCTTC. Its protein is CASSQTGLDGYTF. This chain links TRBV7-9 with TRBJ1-2; 7 nucleotides line up with TRBD1. Losses at the gene ends were 5 bases for V and 6 bases for J; bases not matched to a gene: 6. Germline V gives CDR1 SEHNR, CDR2 FQNEAQ (reference sequence). CDR3 length: 13 residues.

The chain couples TRBV30 to TRBJ1-2, with D possibly matching TRBD1 (6 bases). The CDR3 loop spans 15 amino acids. V gave up 7 bases and J gave up 3 bases, with 21 bases separating them. CDR1 GTSNPN and CDR2 SVGIG come from the germline V gene (reference sequence). CDR3 region: CASPLGQLDYYGYTF. The CDR3 bases are TGTGCCTCCCCTTTGGGACAACTCGACTACTATGGCTACACCTTC.

This clone was detected a few times. V is TRBV11-2 and J is TRBJ1-2; D gene ambiguous. Germline-derived CDR1 and CDR2 are SGHAT and FQNNGV. The CDR3 has 15 residues. V lost 1 base, J lost 1 base, and 10 bases lay in between. The CDR3 loop reads CASSLVGRLNYGYTF. CDR3 nucleotide sequence: TGTGCCAGCAGCTTAGTCGGCAGACTTAACTATGGCTACACCTTC.

The DNA of the CDR3 is TGTGCCAGCAGTGACGGGACAGGGGATGGCTACACCTTC. Its translation is CASSDGTGDGYTF. The chain couples TRBV28 to TRBJ1-2, with 10 bases matching TRBD1. There are 13 residues in the CDR3. The V and J ends lost 5 bases and 6 bases, in that order; junction bases with no gene match: 3. Germline CDR1 MDHEN, CDR2 SYDVKM.

This clone was counted only a few times. The genes are TRBV2 and TRBJ2-5; 15 nucleotides align to TRBD2. The J call is in doubt because the DNA end fits TRBJ2-7 better. The length of the CDR3 is 14 residues. Germline values: CDR1 SNHLY, CDR2 FYNNEI. The CDR3 sequence is CASGRTSGGDEQYF. As DNA, the CDR3 is TGTGCCAGCGGGAGGACTAGCGGGGGGGACGAGCAGTACTTC.

This rearrangement joins TRBV5-6 to TRBJ2-6; D is uncertain. Deletions cut 5 bases from V and 0 bases from J, with 12 bases between. In germline, CDR1 is SGHDT, CDR2 YYEEEE. This CDR3 is built from 16 residues. CDR3 nucleotide sequence: TGTGCCAGCAGAGAATACAGCATCTCTGGGGCCAACGTCCTGACTTTC. This translates into CASREYSISGANVLTF.

This clone was recorded only once. This sequence joins TRBV6-4 and TRBJ1-6; no clear D gene. Germline V gene sequence: CDR1 MRHNA, CDR2 SNTAGT. This CDR3 spans 13 amino acids. Deletions cut 7 bases from V and 16 bases from J, with 20 bases between. The CDR3 bases are TGTGCCAGCATCCCTTTGACCGCGAAGACACTCCACTTT. Translation: CASIPLTAKTLHF.

The chain joins TRBV19 to TRBJ2-7, with D perhaps TRBD2 (5 bases). This CDR3 has 14 residues. The germline V and J ends were trimmed by 7 bases and 0 bases, with 13 bases remaining between them. Germline CDR1 is LNHDA and CDR2 is SQIVND (reference sequence). The CDR3 coding sequence is TGTGCCAGTAACCCGGGAATAGCCTCCTACGAGCAGTACTTC. Protein product: CASNPGIASYEQYF.